This T cell receptor beta chain was observed in a study of T cell clones after liver transplantation. Turning to the study itself: Until 12-24 months post-transplant, subjects got standard immunosuppression and no induction. Patients counted as tolerant after at least one year off all immunosuppression, enzymes not exceeding twice normal. Study-wide results and limits: Graft donor-reactive T cells possibly entered the graft instead of undergoing deletion.

This CDR3 spans 14 amino acids. The germline V gene has CDR1 MNHEY and CDR2 SMNVEV (reference sequence). Trimming left V 8 bases short and J 2 bases short, with 15 bases between. The data were produced by immunoSEQ multiplex PCR, yet TCRdb's version contains in-frame clones alone and is incomplete. The sample lists around 20,000 clones; approximately 88% were seen once. Points on this clone: What it recognizes is unknown.

Sequenced here: CD8+ T cells from blood, sampled before liver transplant. The sequence was obtained from a human donor who received a liver transplant. V and J are TRBV27 and TRBJ1-2; D is perhaps TRBD1 (5 bases). The CDR3, as DNA: TGTGCCAGCGGGGATGCAGGGAGCAACTATGGCTACACCTTC. Protein sequence: CASGDAGSNYGYTF.